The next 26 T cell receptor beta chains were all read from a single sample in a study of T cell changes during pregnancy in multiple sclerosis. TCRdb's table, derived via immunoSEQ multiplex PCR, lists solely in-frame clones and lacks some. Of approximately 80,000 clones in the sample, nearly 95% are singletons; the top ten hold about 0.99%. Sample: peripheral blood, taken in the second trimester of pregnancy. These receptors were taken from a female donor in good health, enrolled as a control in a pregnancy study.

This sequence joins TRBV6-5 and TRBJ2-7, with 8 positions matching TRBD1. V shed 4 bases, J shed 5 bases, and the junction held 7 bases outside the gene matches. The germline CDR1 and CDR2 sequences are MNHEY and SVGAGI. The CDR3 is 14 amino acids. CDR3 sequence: CASSSLDRVDEQYF. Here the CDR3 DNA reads TGTGCCAGCAGTTCCTTGGACAGGGTCGACGAGCAGTACTTC.

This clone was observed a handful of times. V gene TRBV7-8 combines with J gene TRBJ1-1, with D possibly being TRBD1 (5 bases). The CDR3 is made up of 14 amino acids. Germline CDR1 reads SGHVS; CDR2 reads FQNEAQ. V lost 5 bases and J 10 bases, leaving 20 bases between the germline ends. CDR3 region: CASSPPIGQGPAFF. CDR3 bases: TGTGCCAGCAGCCCCCCCATTGGGCAGGGCCCAGCTTTCTTT.

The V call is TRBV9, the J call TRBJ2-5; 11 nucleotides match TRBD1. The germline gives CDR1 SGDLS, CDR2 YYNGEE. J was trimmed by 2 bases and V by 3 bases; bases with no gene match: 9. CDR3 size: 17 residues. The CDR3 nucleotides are TGTGCCAGCAGCGCTCATGGGGGGACAGGGGGTCAAGAGACCCAGTACTTC. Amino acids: CASSAHGGTGGQETQYF.

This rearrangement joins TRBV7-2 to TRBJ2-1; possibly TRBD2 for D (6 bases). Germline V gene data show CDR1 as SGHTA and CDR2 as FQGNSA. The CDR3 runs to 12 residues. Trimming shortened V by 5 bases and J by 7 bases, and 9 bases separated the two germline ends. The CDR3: CASSRRGNEQFF. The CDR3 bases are TGTGCCAGCAGCCGTCGGGGGAATGAGCAGTTCTTC.

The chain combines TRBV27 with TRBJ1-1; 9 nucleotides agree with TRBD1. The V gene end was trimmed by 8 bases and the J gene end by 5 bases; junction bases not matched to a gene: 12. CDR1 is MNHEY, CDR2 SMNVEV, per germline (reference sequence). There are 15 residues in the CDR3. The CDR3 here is CASYRTGEVGTEAFF. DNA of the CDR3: TGTGCCAGCTACCGGACAGGGGAGGTCGGAACTGAAGCTTTCTTT.

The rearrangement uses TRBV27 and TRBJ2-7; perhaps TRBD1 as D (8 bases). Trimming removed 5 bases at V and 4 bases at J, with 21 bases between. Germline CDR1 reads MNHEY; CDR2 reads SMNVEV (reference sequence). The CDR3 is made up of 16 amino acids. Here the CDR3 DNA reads TGTGCCAGCAGTCCCTCGGGGGGACAGGAGGTATACGAGCAGTACTTC. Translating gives CASSPSGGQEVYEQYF.

The CDR3 nucleotides read TGCGCCAGCAGTTTCGCAGGGTTGGGCACAGATACGCAGTATTTT. As protein: CASSFAGLGTDTQYF. The V call is TRBV5-1, the J call TRBJ2-3; tentative D call: TRBD1 (5 bases). V lost 5 bases and J 1 base, leaving 14 bases between the germline ends. Germline values: CDR1 SGHRS, CDR2 YFSETQ. This CDR3 region has 15 residues. Complete variable domain (other parts from reference TRBV5-1 and TRBJ2-3): KAGVTQTPRYLIKTRGQQVTLSCSPISGHRSVSWYQQTPGQGLQFLFEYFSETQRNKGNFPGRFSGRQFSNSRSEMNVSTLELGDSALYLCASSFAGLGTDTQYFGPGTRLTVL.

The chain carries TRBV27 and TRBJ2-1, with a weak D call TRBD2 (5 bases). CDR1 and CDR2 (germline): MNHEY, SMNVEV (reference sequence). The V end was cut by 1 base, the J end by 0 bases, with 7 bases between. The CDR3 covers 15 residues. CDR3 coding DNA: TGTGCCAGCAGTTTATTGGGGAGCTCCTACAATGAGCAGTTCTTC. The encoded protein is CASSLLGSSYNEQFF.

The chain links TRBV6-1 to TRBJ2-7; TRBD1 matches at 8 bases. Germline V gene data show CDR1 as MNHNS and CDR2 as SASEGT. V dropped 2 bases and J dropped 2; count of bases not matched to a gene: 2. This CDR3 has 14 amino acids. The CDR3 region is CASSEQTGAYEQYF. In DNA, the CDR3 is TGTGCCAGCAGTGAACAGACAGGGGCCTACGAGCAGTACTTC.

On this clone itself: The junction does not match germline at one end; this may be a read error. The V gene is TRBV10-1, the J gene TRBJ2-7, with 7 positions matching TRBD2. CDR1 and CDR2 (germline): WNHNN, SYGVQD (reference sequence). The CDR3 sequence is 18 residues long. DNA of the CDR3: TGCGCCAGCAATGAGCTACCCGGGGAGGGCGAGCGATCCTACGAGCAGTACTTC. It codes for CASNELPGEGERSYEQYF.

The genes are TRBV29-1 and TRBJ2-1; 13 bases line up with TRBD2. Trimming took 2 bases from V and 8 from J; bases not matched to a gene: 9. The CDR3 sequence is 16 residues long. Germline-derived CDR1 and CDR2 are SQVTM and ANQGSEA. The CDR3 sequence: CSVESWTSGSGDEQFF. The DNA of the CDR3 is TGCAGCGTTGAATCTTGGACTAGCGGGAGTGGCGATGAGCAGTTCTTC.

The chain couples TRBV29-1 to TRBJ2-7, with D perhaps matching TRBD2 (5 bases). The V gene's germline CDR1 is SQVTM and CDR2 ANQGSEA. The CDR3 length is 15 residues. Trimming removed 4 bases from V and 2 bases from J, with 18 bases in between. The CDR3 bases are TGCAGCGTTGTGTGGGAATACAGAGGGCCCTACGAGCAGTACTTC. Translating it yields CSVVWEYRGPYEQYF.

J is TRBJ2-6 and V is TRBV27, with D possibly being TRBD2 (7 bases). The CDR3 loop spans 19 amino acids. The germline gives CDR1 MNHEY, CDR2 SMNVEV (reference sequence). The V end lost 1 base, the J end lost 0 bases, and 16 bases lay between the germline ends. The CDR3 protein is CASSLLGGGVRSGANVLTF. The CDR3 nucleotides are TGTGCCAGCAGTTTATTGGGAGGGGGGGTGCGCTCTGGGGCCAACGTCCTGACTTTC. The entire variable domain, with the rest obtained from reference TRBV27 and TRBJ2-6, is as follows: EAQVTQNPRYLITVTGKKLTVTCSQNMNHEYMSWYRQDPGLGLRQIYYSMNVEVTDKGDVPEGYKVSRKEKRNFPLILESPSPNQTSLYFCASSLLGGGVRSGANVLTFGAGSRLTVL.

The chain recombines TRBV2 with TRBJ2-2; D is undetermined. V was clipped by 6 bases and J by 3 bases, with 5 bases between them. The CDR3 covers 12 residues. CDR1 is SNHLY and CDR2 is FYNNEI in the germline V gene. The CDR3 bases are TGTGCCAGCAGAGCTTACACCGGGGAGCTGTTTTTT. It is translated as CASRAYTGELFF. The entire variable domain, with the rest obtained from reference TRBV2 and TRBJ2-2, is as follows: EPEVTQTPSHQVTQMGQEVILRCVPISNHLYFYWYRQILGQKVEFLVSFYNNEISEKSEIFDDQFSVERPDGSNFTLKIRSTKLEDSAMYFCASRAYTGELFFGEGSRLTVL.

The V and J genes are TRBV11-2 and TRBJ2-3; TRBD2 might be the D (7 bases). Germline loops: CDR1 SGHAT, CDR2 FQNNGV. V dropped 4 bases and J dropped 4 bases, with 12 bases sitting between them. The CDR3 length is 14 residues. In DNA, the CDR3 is TGTGCCAGCAGCTCCTCGGGGGGCCCAGATACGCAGTATTTT. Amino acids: CASSSSGGPDTQYF.

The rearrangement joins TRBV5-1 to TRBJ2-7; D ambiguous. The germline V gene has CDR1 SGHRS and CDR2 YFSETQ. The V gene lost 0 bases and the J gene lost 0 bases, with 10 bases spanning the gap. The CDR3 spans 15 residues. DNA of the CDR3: TGCGCCAGCAGCTTGGGTGGCGGTAACTCCTACGAGCAGTACTTC. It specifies CASSLGGGNSYEQYF.

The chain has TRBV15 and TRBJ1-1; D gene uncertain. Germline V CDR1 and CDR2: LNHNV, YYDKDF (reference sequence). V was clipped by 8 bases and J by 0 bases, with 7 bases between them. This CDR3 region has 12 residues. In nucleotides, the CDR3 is TGTGCCACCGGAGGGTTGAACACTGAAGCTTTCTTT. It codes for CATGGLNTEAFF. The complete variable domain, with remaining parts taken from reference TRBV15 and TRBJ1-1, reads DAMVIQNPRYQVTQFGKPVTLSCSQTLNHNVMYWYQQKSSQAPKLLFHYYDKDFNNEADTPDNFQSRRPNTSFCFLDIRSPGLGDTAMYLCATGGLNTEAFFGQGTRLTVV.

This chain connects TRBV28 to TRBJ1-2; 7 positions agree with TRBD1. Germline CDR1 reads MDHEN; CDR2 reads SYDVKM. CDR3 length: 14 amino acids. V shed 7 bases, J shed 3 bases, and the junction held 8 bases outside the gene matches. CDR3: CASTPSGGDYGYTF. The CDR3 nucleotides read TGTGCCAGCACCCCCTCAGGGGGAGACTATGGCTACACCTTC.

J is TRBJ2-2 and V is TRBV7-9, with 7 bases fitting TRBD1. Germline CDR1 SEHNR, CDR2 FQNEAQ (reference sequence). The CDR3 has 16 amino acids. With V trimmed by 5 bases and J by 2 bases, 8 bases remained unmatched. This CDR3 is CASSPGRTGNTGELFF. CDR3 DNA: TGTGCCAGCAGCCCCGGCAGGACAGGCAACACCGGGGAGCTGTTTTTT.

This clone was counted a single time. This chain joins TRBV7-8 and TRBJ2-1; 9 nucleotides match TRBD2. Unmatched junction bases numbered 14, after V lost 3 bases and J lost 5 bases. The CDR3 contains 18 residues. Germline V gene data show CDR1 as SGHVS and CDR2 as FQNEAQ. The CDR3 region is CASSFRRPLAGVDNEQFF. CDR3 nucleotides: TGTGCCAGCAGCTTCAGAAGACCCTTAGCGGGAGTAGACAATGAGCAGTTCTTC.

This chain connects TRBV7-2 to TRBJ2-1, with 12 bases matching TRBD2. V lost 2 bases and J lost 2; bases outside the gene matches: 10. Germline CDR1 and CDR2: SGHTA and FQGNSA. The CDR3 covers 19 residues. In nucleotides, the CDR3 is TGTGCCAGCAGCTTATCTAGCGGGAGGGCCGGTCGCCCCTACAATGAGCAGTTCTTC. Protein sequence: CASSLSSGRAGRPYNEQFF.

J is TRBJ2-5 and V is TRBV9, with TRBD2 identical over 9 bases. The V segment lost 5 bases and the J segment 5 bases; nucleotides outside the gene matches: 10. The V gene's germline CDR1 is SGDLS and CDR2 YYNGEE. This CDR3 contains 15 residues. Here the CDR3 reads CASSTGTSTLETQYF. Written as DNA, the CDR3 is TGTGCCAGCAGTACCGGGACTAGCACGTTGGAGACCCAGTACTTC.

CDR3 in amino acids: CASSVTGYTGNTIYF. CDR3 nucleotide sequence: TGTGCCAGCAGTGTAACAGGGTACACTGGAAACACCATATATTTT. This chain joins TRBV6-1 and TRBJ1-3; tentatively, D is TRBD1 (6 bases). Germline V CDR1 and CDR2: MNHNS, SASEGT. The CDR3 extends over 15 amino acids. The V and J ends lost 4 bases and 2 bases respectively, with 12 bases between them.

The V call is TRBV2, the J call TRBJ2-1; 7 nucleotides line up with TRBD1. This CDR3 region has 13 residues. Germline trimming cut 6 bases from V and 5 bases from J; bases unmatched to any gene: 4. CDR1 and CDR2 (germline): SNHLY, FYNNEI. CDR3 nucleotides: TGTGCCAGCAGGACAGGGCCGGACAATGAGCAGTTCTTC. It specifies CASRTGPDNEQFF.

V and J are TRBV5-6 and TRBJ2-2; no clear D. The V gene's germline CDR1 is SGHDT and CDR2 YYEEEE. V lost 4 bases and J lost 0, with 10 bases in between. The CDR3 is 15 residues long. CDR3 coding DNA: TGTGCCAGCAGCCGTATTATCGCGAACACCGGGGAGCTGTTTTTT. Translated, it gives CASSRIIANTGELFF.

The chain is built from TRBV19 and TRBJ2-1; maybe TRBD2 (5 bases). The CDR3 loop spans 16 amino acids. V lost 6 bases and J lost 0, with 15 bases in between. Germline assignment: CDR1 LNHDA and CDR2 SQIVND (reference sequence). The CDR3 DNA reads TGTGCCAGTAGACGCCTCAGCGGCAACTCCTACAATGAGCAGTTCTTC. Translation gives CASRRLSGNSYNEQFF.